This T cell receptor (beta chain) is from a study of brain metastases from non-small cell lung cancer. The V end was cut by 8 bases, the J end by 1 base, with 11 bases between. In germline, CDR1 is SGHVS, CDR2 FNYEAQ. The CDR3 is made up of 14 amino acids. Using immunoSEQ multiplex PCR, the repertoire was profiled, and TCRdb retains in-frame clones only, with some absent. The sample gives 1,800 or so clones, more than 85% of which show up once; less than 5% is in the top ten. This clone has only one observation. Its antigen is still unknown. General study points: Fewer infiltrating T cells were found in brain metastases than primaries. In 50% to 80% of brain metastases, T-cell clones were expanded compared with matched primary tumors. Metastases had sparse T cells but largely shared repertoires with primaries.

This receptor was obtained from a donor at least 40 years old with non-small cell lung cancer. The chain combines TRBV7-6 with TRBJ2-2; tentative D call: TRBD1 (6 bases). Input material: tissue from a brain metastasis. The CDR3 protein is CASGTTGNTGELFF. The CDR3 coding sequence is TGTGCCAGCGGAACGACAGGGAACACCGGGGAGCTGTTTTTT.